Below are 27 T cell receptor beta chains sequenced from a single sample in a study of T cells after posttransplantation cyclophosphamide. Libraries were prepared by immunoSEQ multiplex PCR; TCRdb keeps only in-frame clonotypes and omits some of them. The counts give about 24,000 clones, none of them seen only once; roughly 6.6% is held by the top ten. Material for sequencing was PBMCs. The receptors originated from a woman aged 60-75 years in good health, CMV-negative, and a related stem cell transplant donor.

This clone was detected many times. The rearrangement uses TRBV7-2 and TRBJ2-3; the D is unclear. Germline V CDR1 and CDR2: SGHTA, FQGNSA. The CDR3 contains 15 residues. Trimming pared 0 bases from V and 7 bases from J, leaving 14 bases between. The CDR3 DNA follows: TGTGCCAGCAGCTTAGCGTCGGCTTCCACTAATACGCAGTATTTT. Amino acids: CASSLASASTNTQYF.

This clone was recorded many times. V gene TRBV29-1 combines with J gene TRBJ1-1; possibly TRBD1 for D (5 bases). V was cut by 6 bases and J by 1 base, with 12 bases left in between. This CDR3 contains 13 residues. Germline V gives CDR1 SQVTM, CDR2 ANQGSEA. The CDR3 reads CSVRQTQNTEAFF. The CDR3 DNA follows: TGCAGCGTACGACAGACACAGAACACTGAAGCTTTCTTT.

Worth noting for this clone: Since a far larger clone is one base different, this is likely a read error. The same CDR3 arises from other DNA sequences in this sample as well. J is TRBJ2-1 and V is TRBV19; 12 bases map to TRBD2. With 6 bases clipped from V and 6 bases from J, the junction kept 6 bases outside the gene matches. This CDR3 spans 15 amino acids. Per the germline V gene, CDR1 is LNHDA and CDR2 is SQIVND (reference sequence). The CDR3 loop reads CASSTTSGSLNEQFF. The CDR3 region has the DNA TGTGCCAGTAGCACGACTAGCGGGAGTCTCAATGAGCAGTTCTTC. The full variable domain, with the rest looked up from reference TRBV19 and TRBJ2-1, is DGGITQSPKYLFRKEGQNVTLSCEQNLNHDAMYWYRQDPGQGLRLIYYSQIVNDFQKGDIAEGYSVSREKKESFPLTVTSAQKNPTAFYLCASSTTSGSLNEQFFGPGTRLTVL.

This clone was seen ten or more times. This chain joins TRBV19 and TRBJ1-6; possible D gene TRBD1, 6 bases. The V end lost 5 bases, the J end lost 9 bases, and 29 bases lay between the germline ends. Germline CDR1 reads LNHDA; CDR2 reads SQIVND (reference sequence). The CDR3 sequence is 19 residues long. CDR3 nucleotides: TGTGCCAGTAGTCCATTACGGTGGGGCCAGGGGTCGTGGATTTCACCCCTCCACTTT. Protein sequence: CASSPLRWGQGSWISPLHF.

Many counts were recorded for this clone. The chain combines TRBV11-2 with TRBJ2-2; 11 bases are a match to TRBD2. Germline V gene lookup returns CDR1 SGHAT and CDR2 FQNNGV. The V and J ends lost 8 bases and 6 bases, in that order; junction bases with no gene match: 11. CDR3 length equals 16 residues. The CDR3 sequence is CASSIVAGGPAGELFF. CDR3 sequence (DNA): TGTGCCAGCTCCATAGTAGCGGGAGGGCCGGCCGGGGAGCTGTTTTTT.

This clone has a count of ten or more. This chain links TRBV28 with TRBJ1-2; TRBD1 aligns across 7 bases. V dropped 6 bases and J dropped 4; count of bases not matched to a gene: 8. The germline gives CDR1 MDHEN, CDR2 SYDVKM. CDR3 length: 14 residues. The DNA of the CDR3 is TGTGCCAGCAGCCCACCGGACAGGTTCTATGGCTACACCTTC. Protein sequence: CASSPPDRFYGYTF.

This clone is medium-sized by share. The V call is TRBV21-1, the J call TRBJ2-3; TRBD2, as called in the table, went unchecked against the DNA. TRBV21-1 is a documented pseudogene. The CDR3 extends over 18 amino acids. The CDR3 loop reads CASSKGPGLAGITDTQYF. The CDR3 bases are TGTGCCAGCAGCAAAGGTCCGGGACTAGCGGGCATAACAGATACGCAGTATTTT.

This clone came up many times. V is TRBV28 and J is TRBJ1-6; tentative D call: TRBD1 (6 bases). This CDR3 has 14 residues. Germline CDR1 reads MDHEN; CDR2 reads SYDVKM. The V and J ends lost 10 bases and 7 bases respectively, with 17 bases between them. CDR3 nucleotides: TGTGCCACCCGAGTCGACAGGTCAAATTCACCCCTCCACTTT. As protein: CATRVDRSNSPLHF.

This clone was seen repeatedly, ten times or more. V usage is TRBV6-5 and J usage is TRBJ1-1; D gene unclear. The CDR3 is 14 amino acids. Germline values: CDR1 MNHEY, CDR2 SVGAGI. V was clipped by 6 bases and J by 6 bases, with 17 bases between them. CDR3: CASSPLGWVAEAFF. The DNA of the CDR3 is TGTGCCAGCAGCCCACTAGGATGGGTCGCTGAAGCTTTCTTT.

This clone was counted at least ten times. The J gene is TRBJ2-7, the V gene TRBV11-3; TRBD1 is a possible D gene (7 bases). The CDR3 length is 15 residues. V lost 5 bases and J lost 3, with 17 bases in between. Germline V gives CDR1 SGHNT, CDR2 YENEEA. The CDR3 is CASSIRQGGNYEQYV. In nucleotides, the CDR3 is TGTGCCAGCAGCATACGACAGGGAGGAAACTACGAGCAGTACGTC.

This clone was seen at least ten times. This chain uses TRBV30 with TRBJ1-1; no definite D call. Trimming removed 2 bases at V and 3 bases at J, with 10 bases between. In germline, CDR1 is GTSNPN, CDR2 SVGIG (reference sequence). This CDR3 contains 13 residues. The CDR3 loop is CAWSLRTYTEAFF. CDR3 DNA sequence: TGTGCCTGGAGTCTGAGAACGTACACTGAAGCTTTCTTT.

This clone has at least ten counts. The chain uses TRBV28 and TRBJ2-1; 9 positions match TRBD2. Trimming cost V 6 bases and J 4 bases; bases outside gene matches: 7. CDR3 length: 15 amino acids. The germline gives CDR1 MDHEN, CDR2 SYDVKM. CDR3 sequence reads: CASRPSGGRYNEQFF. CDR3 DNA sequence: TGTGCCAGCAGACCAAGCGGGGGGCGTTACAATGAGCAGTTCTTC.

This clone was found many times. The J gene is TRBJ2-7, the V gene TRBV10-2, with 7 bases matching TRBD2. Germline CDR1 WSHSY, CDR2 SAAADI. The CDR3 totals 13 residues. V trimming: 4 bases; J trimming: 7 bases; junction bases outside the gene matches: 7. Here the CDR3 reads CASSAVAGLEQYV. The DNA of the CDR3 is TGCGCCAGCAGTGCAGTAGCGGGTCTTGAGCAGTACGTC.

The table lists this clone with many counts. V gene TRBV5-1 combines with J gene TRBJ2-1; no definite D call. The CDR3 sequence is 12 residues long. The germline gives CDR1 SGHRS, CDR2 YFSETQ. V lost 0 bases, J lost 5 bases, and 3 bases lay in between. The CDR3 nucleotides read TGCGCCAGCAGCTTGGGGCACAATGAGCAGTTCTTC. Its protein product is CASSLGHNEQFF.

At least ten counts were recorded for this clone. This chain links TRBV28 with TRBJ2-2, with 8 bases fitting TRBD1. The CDR3 length is 15 residues. V was clipped by 4 bases and J by 5 bases; unmatched bases: 6. CDR1 is MDHEN, CDR2 SYDVKM, per germline. CDR3: CASSSTGVGTGELFF. The CDR3 nucleotides are TGTGCCAGCAGTTCGACAGGGGTCGGGACCGGGGAGCTGTTTTTT.

This clone occurred many times. This chain uses TRBV5-1 with TRBJ2-7, with 8 bases identical to TRBD2. Unmatched junction bases numbered 8, after V lost 3 bases and J lost 6 bases. The CDR3 consists of 14 residues. Per the germline V gene, CDR1 is SGHRS and CDR2 is YFSETQ. This chain's CDR3 is CASSYSAGVPEQYF. The CDR3 bases are TGCGCCAGCAGCTATTCAGCGGGAGTGCCCGAGCAGTACTTC.

This clone was seen repeatedly, ten times or more. The chain recombines TRBV19 with TRBJ2-1; the match to TRBD2 covers 12 bases. Germline V gene sequence: CDR1 LNHDA, CDR2 SQIVND (reference sequence). V shed 4 bases, J shed 5 bases, and the junction held 3 bases outside the gene matches. This CDR3 has 15 residues. The DNA of the CDR3 is TGTGCCAGTAGTAAAACTAGCGGGGGGAACAATGAGCAGTTCTTC. It translates to CASSKTSGGNNEQFF.

At least ten counts were recorded for this clone. The rearrangement uses TRBV5-1 and TRBJ1-3; TRBD1 aligns across 8 bases. CDR3 length: 16 residues. V gave up 1 base and J gave up 5 bases; unmatched junction bases: 8. Germline CDR1 is SGHRS and CDR2 is YFSETQ. CDR3 in amino acids: CASSLTGGNVRNTIYF. For the CDR3, the DNA is TGCGCCAGCAGCTTGACAGGGGGGAACGTTAGAAACACCATATATTTT. Using reference TRBV5-1 and TRBJ1-3 for the parts outside the CDR3, the full variable domain is KAGVTQTPRYLIKTRGQQVTLSCSPISGHRSVSWYQQTPGQGLQFLFEYFSETQRNKGNFPGRFSGRQFSNSRSEMNVSTLELGDSALYLCASSLTGGNVRNTIYFGEGSWLTVV.

In this sample, this clone turned up many times. V gene TRBV18 combines with J gene TRBJ2-5, with TRBD2 matching 7 bases. After removal of 6 bases from V and 5 bases from J, the junction contained 6 bases not matched to a gene. The CDR3 spans 13 residues. CDR1 KGHSH and CDR2 LQKENI come from the germline V gene. CDR3 amino acids: CASSSGGSETQYF. In nucleotides, the CDR3 is TGTGCCAGCTCTTCGGGGGGAAGTGAGACCCAGTACTTC.

This clone has a count of ten or more. The rearrangement joins TRBV5-1 to TRBJ1-1; D perhaps matches TRBD1 (6 bases). CDR1 and CDR2 from the germline V gene are SGHRS and YFSETQ. Trimming shortened V by 4 bases and J by 3 bases, and 13 bases separated the two germline ends. The CDR3 extends over 14 amino acids. The CDR3 loop reads CASSKSPGDTEAFF. As DNA, the CDR3 is TGCGCCAGCAGCAAGAGTCCAGGGGACACTGAAGCTTTCTTT.

This clone was found many times. This chain joins TRBV19 and TRBJ2-7; 7 bases fit TRBD2. Germline V gene data show CDR1 as LNHDA and CDR2 as SQIVND (reference sequence). The CDR3 runs 16 residues. Germline trimming cut 1 base from V and 3 bases from J; bases unmatched to any gene: 9. In DNA, the CDR3 is TGTGCCAGTAGTATAGGGGGGGGAAGTGGGAACTACGAGCAGTACTTC. This codes for CASSIGGGSGNYEQYF.

This clone was counted a few times. The chain carries TRBV28 and TRBJ2-5, with a possible D match to TRBD1 (6 bases). The V gene's germline CDR1 is MDHEN and CDR2 SYDVKM. This CDR3 is 14 amino acids long. Trimming pared 5 bases from V and 2 bases from J, leaving 12 bases between. The CDR3 reads CASSAPTGQETQYF. As DNA, the CDR3 is TGTGCCAGCAGTGCCCCGACAGGTCAAGAGACCCAGTACTTC.

This clone was recorded many times. This chain connects TRBV4-1 to TRBJ1-5; maybe TRBD1 (6 bases). V was cut by 2 bases and J by 1 base, with 9 bases left in between. Germline V gene lookup returns CDR1 MGHRA and CDR2 YSYEKL. The CDR3 length is 15 residues. CDR3 coding DNA: TGCGCCAGCAGCCAAATGGACAGCAGCAATCAGCCCCAGCATTTT. Encoded protein: CASSQMDSSNQPQHF.

This clone was seen many times. The chain carries TRBV6-1 and TRBJ2-3; D call uncertain. V dropped 4 bases and J dropped 8 bases, with 13 bases sitting between them. The length of the CDR3 is 13 residues. Germline V lookup: CDR1 MNHNS, CDR2 SASEGT. This CDR3 reads CASSGSISGTQYF. For the CDR3, the DNA is TGTGCCAGCAGTGGGAGTATCTCTGGTACGCAGTATTTT.

The rearrangement joins TRBV27 to TRBJ2-3; D perhaps matches TRBD2 (6 bases). The germline V gene encodes CDR1 MNHEY and CDR2 SMNVEV (reference sequence). The CDR3 loop spans 14 amino acids. V gave up 3 bases and J gave up 2 bases, with 9 bases separating them. The CDR3 reads CASSFGGPTDTQYF. DNA of the CDR3: TGTGCCAGCAGTTTCGGGGGACCCACAGATACGCAGTATTTT.

This clone was seen many times. The chain joins TRBV5-1 to TRBJ2-3, with 9 bases fitting TRBD2. The CDR3 has 16 amino acids. Germline values: CDR1 SGHRS, CDR2 YFSETQ. J lost 1 base, V lost 4 bases, and 7 bases had no gene match. For the CDR3, the DNA is TGCGCCAGCAGCCCAGCGGGGGGCAGGGGCACAGATACGCAGTATTTT. Translating it yields CASSPAGGRGTDTQYF.

This clone occurred a few times. The V call is TRBV28, the J call TRBJ2-5; D is undetermined. This CDR3 is built from 15 residues. Germline V gene lookup returns CDR1 MDHEN and CDR2 SYDVKM. Between the trimmed V and J ends, which lost 5 bases and 1 base, there was a span of 14 bases. CDR3 DNA: TGTGCCAGCAGTCCCCATGACAAGATCCAAGAGACCCAGTACTTC. It yields the protein CASSPHDKIQETQYF.